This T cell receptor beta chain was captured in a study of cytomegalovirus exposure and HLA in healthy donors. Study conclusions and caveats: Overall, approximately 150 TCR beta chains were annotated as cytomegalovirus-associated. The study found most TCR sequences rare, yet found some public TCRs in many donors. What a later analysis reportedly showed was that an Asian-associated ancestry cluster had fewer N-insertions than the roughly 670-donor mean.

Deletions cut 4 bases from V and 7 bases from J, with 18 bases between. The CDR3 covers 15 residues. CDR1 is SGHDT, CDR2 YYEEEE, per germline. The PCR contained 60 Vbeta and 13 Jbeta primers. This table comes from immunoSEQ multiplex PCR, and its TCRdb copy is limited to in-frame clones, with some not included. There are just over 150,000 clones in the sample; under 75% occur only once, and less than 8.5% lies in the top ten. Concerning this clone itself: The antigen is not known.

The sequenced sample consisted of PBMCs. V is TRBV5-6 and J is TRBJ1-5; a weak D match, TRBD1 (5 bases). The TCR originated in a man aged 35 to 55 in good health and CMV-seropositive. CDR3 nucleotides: TGTGCCAGCAGCAATTGGGGGGGTGGGGTGCAGCCCCAGCATTTT. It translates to CASSNWGGGVQPQHF.